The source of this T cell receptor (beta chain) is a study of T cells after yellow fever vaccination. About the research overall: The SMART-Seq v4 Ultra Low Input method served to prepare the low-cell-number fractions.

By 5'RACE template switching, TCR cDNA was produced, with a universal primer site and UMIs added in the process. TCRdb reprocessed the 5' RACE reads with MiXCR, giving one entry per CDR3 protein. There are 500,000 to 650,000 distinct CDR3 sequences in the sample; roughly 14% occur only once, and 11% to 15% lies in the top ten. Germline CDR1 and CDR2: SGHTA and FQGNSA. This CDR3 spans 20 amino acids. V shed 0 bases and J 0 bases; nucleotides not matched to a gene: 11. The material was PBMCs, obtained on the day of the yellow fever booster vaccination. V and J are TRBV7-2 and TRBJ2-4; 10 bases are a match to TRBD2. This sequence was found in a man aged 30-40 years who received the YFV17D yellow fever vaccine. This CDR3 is CASSLAFSGRAVGAKNIQYF. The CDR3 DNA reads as TGTGCCAGCAGCTTAGCCTTCAGCGGGAGGGCCGTGGGAGCCAAAAACATTCAGTACTTC.